The rows below give T cell receptor beta chains drawn from one sample of a study of OX40 agonist ivuxolimab in advanced cancers. Data came from immunoSEQ multiplex PCR; TCRdb stores just in-frame clones and leaves some out. This sample has roughly 86,000 clones, with about 94% found just once. Here the sequenced sample was CD4+ or CD8+ T cells sorted from blood, taken in a trial of the OX40 agonist ivuxolimab. The receptors were sampled from an adult with an advanced solid tumor such as melanoma, head and neck, liver or kidney cancer. The CDR3 runs from the conserved cysteine through the conserved F or W. Each record gives: V gene, clone size, J gene, D gene, CDR3 protein, CDR3 DNA. D genes are given only for firm matches. Clone size, where shown, is once, few, many, or a class for clones that have expanded.

v_gene: TRBV6-1
abundance: NA
j_gene: TRBJ2-7
d_gene: NA
CDR3aa: CASSGGGYKQYF
CDR3nt: TGTGCCAGCAGTGGGGGCGGCTATAAGCAGTACTTC

v_gene: TRBV5-1
abundance: NA
j_gene: TRBJ2-7
d_gene: TRBD2
CDR3aa: CASSSPGLAGSGEQYF
CDR3nt: TGCGCCAGCAGCTCCCCCGGACTAGCGGGATCCGGCGAGCAGTACTTC

v_gene: TRBV27
abundance: NA
j_gene: TRBJ2-7
d_gene: NA
CDR3aa: CASSLSLKPSYEQYF
CDR3nt: TGTGCCAGCAGTTTATCACTAAAACCCTCCTACGAGCAGTACTTC

v_gene: TRBV19
abundance: NA
j_gene: TRBJ2-5
d_gene: NA
CDR3aa: CASSTTRRETQYF
CDR3nt: TGTGCCAGTAGTACAACTAGGAGAGAGACCCAGTACTTC

v_gene: TRBV18
abundance: NA
j_gene: TRBJ2-2
d_gene: TRBD2
CDR3aa: CASSPGAAGLTGELFF
CDR3nt: TGTGCCAGCTCACCCGGAGCAGCGGGACTAACCGGGGAGCTGTTTTTT

v_gene: TRBV27
abundance: NA
j_gene: TRBJ2-5
d_gene: TRBD2
CDR3aa: CATGRAGEETQYF
CDR3nt: TGTGCGACCGGCCGGGCGGGGGAAGAGACCCAGTACTTC

v_gene: TRBV5-1
abundance: NA
j_gene: TRBJ2-7
d_gene: TRBD2
CDR3aa: CASSGSGRSLDEQYF
CDR3nt: TGCGCCAGCAGCGGAAGCGGGAGAAGCCTGGACGAGCAGTACTTC

v_gene: TRBV5-1
abundance: once
j_gene: TRBJ2-7
d_gene: NA
CDR3aa: CASSLYQTDVTYEQYF
CDR3nt: TGCGCCAGCAGCTTGTATCAGACAGACGTTACCTACGAGCAGTACTTC

v_gene: TRBV6-1
abundance: NA
j_gene: TRBJ2-1
d_gene: NA
CDR3aa: CASSLREREQFF
CDR3nt: TGTGCCAGCAGTCTAAGGGAGAGAGAGCAGTTCTTC

v_gene: TRBV18
abundance: once
j_gene: TRBJ2-1
d_gene: NA
CDR3aa: CASSPSQAGGEQFF
CDR3nt: TGTGCCAGCTCCCCCAGTCAGGCCGGCGGTGAGCAGTTCTTC

v_gene: TRBV18
abundance: NA
j_gene: TRBJ2-3
d_gene: NA
CDR3aa: CASSPPGPSTDTQYF
CDR3nt: TGTGCCAGCTCACCCCCGGGGCCCAGCACAGATACGCAGTATTTT

v_gene: TRBV2
abundance: NA
j_gene: TRBJ2-5
d_gene: NA
CDR3aa: CASRNLGETQYF
CDR3nt: TGTGCCAGCAGGAACCTTGGGGAGACCCAGTACTTC

v_gene: TRBV28
abundance: NA
j_gene: TRBJ2-3
d_gene: NA
CDR3aa: CASSVGARDTQYF
CDR3nt: TGTGCCAGCAGTGTTGGGGCGCGGGATACGCAGTATTTT

v_gene: TRBV5-1
abundance: NA
j_gene: TRBJ1-6
d_gene: NA
CDR3aa: CASSLAPHGSPLHF
CDR3nt: TGCGCCAGCAGCCTGGCGCCGCATGGATCACCCCTCCACTTT

v_gene: TRBV10-2
abundance: NA
j_gene: TRBJ2-2
d_gene: TRBD1
CDR3aa: CASSEGGWNTGELFF
CDR3nt: TGCGCCAGCAGTGAAGGGGGCTGGAACACCGGGGAGCTGTTTTTT

v_gene: TRBV28
abundance: NA
j_gene: TRBJ1-2
d_gene: NA
CDR3aa: CASSVDYGYTF
CDR3nt: TGTGCCAGCAGCGTAGACTATGGCTACACCTTC

v_gene: TRBV5-1
abundance: few
j_gene: TRBJ1-5
d_gene: NA
CDR3aa: CASSLDGNQPQHF
CDR3nt: TGCGCCAGCAGCTTGGATGGTAATCAGCCCCAGCATTTT

v_gene: TRBV5-6
abundance: NA
j_gene: TRBJ2-1
d_gene: NA
CDR3aa: CASSHGRGRINYNEQFF
CDR3nt: TGTGCCAGCAGTCATGGCAGGGGACGAATCAACTACAATGAGCAGTTCTTC

v_gene: TRBV4-3
abundance: NA
j_gene: TRBJ2-7
d_gene: TRBD2
CDR3aa: CASSPSGTSGNLYEQYF
CDR3nt: TGCGCCAGCAGCCCCTCCGGGACTAGCGGGAACCTCTACGAGCAGTACTTC

v_gene: TRBV20-1
abundance: once
j_gene: TRBJ1-2
d_gene: TRBD1
CDR3aa: CRAQGEGYTF
CDR3nt: TGCAGAGCCCAGGGGGAAGGCTACACCTTC

v_gene: TRBV5-1
abundance: NA
j_gene: TRBJ1-3
d_gene: NA
CDR3aa: CASSLAGQGRNTIYF
CDR3nt: TGCGCCAGCAGCTTGGCCGGGCAGGGTAGGAACACCATATATTTT

v_gene: TRBV11-3
abundance: NA
j_gene: TRBJ1-1
d_gene: NA
CDR3aa: CASSLGGGNTEAFF
CDR3nt: TGTGCCAGCAGCTTAGGGGGAGGGAACACTGAAGCTTTCTTT

v_gene: TRBV11-2
abundance: NA
j_gene: TRBJ2-3
d_gene: TRBD1
CDR3aa: CASSQDPTGSSIDTQYF
CDR3nt: TGTGCCAGCAGCCAGGACCCGACAGGGTCCTCGATAGATACGCAGTATTTT

v_gene: TRBV7-2
abundance: NA
j_gene: TRBJ2-3
d_gene: TRBD2
CDR3aa: CASSSGLAASGTQYF
CDR3nt: TGTGCCAGCAGCTCAGGACTAGCGGCCAGCGGTACGCAGTATTTT

v_gene: TRBV28
abundance: NA
j_gene: TRBJ2-2
d_gene: NA
CDR3aa: CASRLGGLNTGELFF
CDR3nt: TGTGCCAGCAGGCTGGGGGGCTTGAACACCGGGGAGCTGTTTTTT

v_gene: TRBV5-1
abundance: NA
j_gene: TRBJ2-3
d_gene: TRBD2
CDR3aa: CASSSSGTSGTDTQYF
CDR3nt: TGCGCCAGCAGCTCGTCCGGGACTAGCGGCACAGATACGCAGTATTTT

v_gene: TRBV29-1
abundance: NA
j_gene: TRBJ2-1
d_gene: NA
CDR3aa: CSVDGQQLNEQFF
CDR3nt: TGCAGCGTTGACGGGCAACAACTCAATGAGCAGTTCTTC

v_gene: TRBV30
abundance: NA
j_gene: TRBJ2-7
d_gene: TRBD1
CDR3aa: CAWSVQGGRAYF
CDR3nt: TGTGCCTGGAGTGTACAGGGGGGCAGGGCGTACTTC

v_gene: TRBV10-2
abundance: NA
j_gene: TRBJ2-7
d_gene: TRBD2
CDR3aa: CASSDPGGTSGYEQYF
CDR3nt: TGCGCCAGCAGTGATCCTGGGGGGACTAGCGGCTACGAGCAGTACTTC

v_gene: TRBV4-1
abundance: NA
j_gene: TRBJ1-5
d_gene: NA
CDR3aa: CASSQGPQVNQPQHF
CDR3nt: TGCGCCAGCAGCCAAGGTCCCCAGGTTAATCAGCCCCAGCATTTT

v_gene: TRBV5-4
abundance: NA
j_gene: TRBJ2-6
d_gene: NA
CDR3aa: CASSRGVSGANVLTF
CDR3nt: TGTGCCAGCAGCAGAGGAGTCTCTGGGGCCAACGTCCTGACTTTC

v_gene: TRBV5-1
abundance: NA
j_gene: TRBJ1-6
d_gene: NA
CDR3aa: CASSLGGRDSPLHF
CDR3nt: TGCGCCAGCAGCTTGGGGGGACGGGACTCACCCCTCCACTTT

v_gene: TRBV6-6
abundance: few
j_gene: TRBJ1-5
d_gene: NA
CDR3aa: CASSSASNQPQHF
CDR3nt: TGTGCCAGCAGTTCCGCTAGCAATCAGCCCCAGCATTTT

v_gene: TRBV6-5
abundance: once
j_gene: TRBJ2-7
d_gene: NA
CDR3aa: CASSYSSGQTYEQYF
CDR3nt: TGTGCCAGCAGTTACTCGTCGGGACAAACCTACGAGCAGTACTTC

v_gene: TRBV6-5
abundance: NA
j_gene: TRBJ2-3
d_gene: TRBD2
CDR3aa: CASRRSGTRTDTQYF
CDR3nt: TGTGCCAGCAGGCGAAGTGGGACTAGGACGGATACGCAGTATTTT

v_gene: TRBV29-1
abundance: NA
j_gene: TRBJ2-5
d_gene: NA
CDR3aa: CSVELEVETQYF
CDR3nt: TGCAGCGTTGAACTAGAGGTGGAGACCCAGTACTTC

v_gene: TRBV19
abundance: NA
j_gene: TRBJ1-2
d_gene: NA
CDR3aa: CASSSDGTTNYGYTF
CDR3nt: TGTGCCAGTAGCTCAGACGGAACCACTAACTATGGCTACACCTTC

v_gene: TRBV9
abundance: once
j_gene: TRBJ2-5
d_gene: TRBD1
CDR3aa: CASSARTGQETQYF
CDR3nt: TGTGCCAGCAGCGCCCGGACAGGTCAAGAGACCCAGTACTTC

v_gene: TRBV30
abundance: NA
j_gene: TRBJ1-6
d_gene: TRBD1
CDR3aa: CAWDRVNSPLHF
CDR3nt: TGTGCCTGGGACAGGGTCAATTCACCCCTCCACTTT

v_gene: TRBV7-8
abundance: NA
j_gene: TRBJ2-7
d_gene: NA
CDR3aa: CASSLVEQSYEQYF
CDR3nt: TGTGCCAGCAGCTTAGTAGAACAGTCCTACGAGCAGTACTTC

v_gene: TRBV6-1
abundance: NA
j_gene: TRBJ1-4
d_gene: NA
CDR3aa: CASSVGQGNEKLFF
CDR3nt: TGTGCCAGCAGTGTGGGCCAGGGTAATGAAAAACTGTTTTTT

v_gene: TRBV10-2
abundance: NA
j_gene: TRBJ2-7
d_gene: NA
CDR3aa: CASSPPPVTYEQYF
CDR3nt: TGCGCCAGCAGCCCCCCGCCGGTCACCTACGAGCAGTACTTC

v_gene: TRBV28
abundance: NA
j_gene: TRBJ2-5
d_gene: NA
CDR3aa: CASSLFGAAGWGETQYF
CDR3nt: TGTGCCAGCAGTTTATTTGGGGCGGCAGGGTGGGGGGAGACCCAGTACTTC

v_gene: TRBV9
abundance: NA
j_gene: TRBJ1-4
d_gene: NA
CDR3aa: CASSISIANEKLFF
CDR3nt: TGTGCCAGCAGCATCAGTATAGCGAATGAAAAACTGTTTTTT

v_gene: TRBV28
abundance: NA
j_gene: TRBJ2-1
d_gene: NA
CDR3aa: CASSGSSAIQVNEQFF
CDR3nt: TGTGCCAGCAGTGGGAGTAGCGCGATACAAGTGAATGAGCAGTTCTTC

v_gene: TRBV5-1
abundance: NA
j_gene: TRBJ2-3
d_gene: TRBD1
CDR3aa: CASRPRQGDTQYF
CDR3nt: TGCGCCAGCCGCCCAAGACAGGGAGATACGCAGTATTTT

v_gene: TRBV7-9
abundance: NA
j_gene: TRBJ2-3
d_gene: TRBD1
CDR3aa: CASSPRPDRVIDTQYF
CDR3nt: TGTGCCAGCAGCCCACGGCCAGACAGGGTTATAGATACGCAGTATTTT

v_gene: TRBV5-1
abundance: NA
j_gene: TRBJ2-5
d_gene: TRBD1
CDR3aa: CASSLTDRGKETQYF
CDR3nt: TGCGCCAGCAGCTTAACGGACAGGGGGAAAGAGACCCAGTACTTC

v_gene: TRBV7-9
abundance: NA
j_gene: TRBJ1-1
d_gene: NA
CDR3aa: CASSPTEKGTEAFF
CDR3nt: TGTGCCAGCAGCCCGACAGAGAAGGGCACTGAAGCTTTCTTT

v_gene: TRBV29-1
abundance: NA
j_gene: TRBJ2-7
d_gene: TRBD2
CDR3aa: CSVEYGRDGDEQYF
CDR3nt: TGCAGCGTTGAATACGGGAGGGACGGCGACGAGCAGTACTTC

v_gene: TRBV11-2
abundance: once
j_gene: TRBJ1-1
d_gene: NA
CDR3aa: CASSLDSGVANTEAFF
CDR3nt: TGTGCCAGCAGCTTAGATTCAGGGGTCGCGAACACTGAAGCTTTCTTT

v_gene: TRBV10-2
abundance: NA
j_gene: TRBJ1-1
d_gene: TRBD1
CDR3aa: CASSVAGGRNTEAFF
CDR3nt: TGCGCCAGCAGTGTGGCAGGGGGCAGGAACACTGAAGCTTTCTTT

v_gene: TRBV5-1
abundance: NA
j_gene: TRBJ2-5
d_gene: NA
CDR3aa: CASSLDYVVQTQYF
CDR3nt: TGCGCCAGCAGCTTGGACTATGTCGTGCAGACCCAGTACTTC

v_gene: TRBV28
abundance: NA
j_gene: TRBJ2-7
d_gene: NA
CDR3aa: CASLGSPGASYEQYF
CDR3nt: TGTGCCAGCCTGGGGTCCCCGGGAGCATCCTACGAGCAGTACTTC

v_gene: TRBV14
abundance: NA
j_gene: TRBJ1-4
d_gene: NA
CDR3aa: CASSQGRGEKLFF
CDR3nt: TGTGCCAGCAGCCAAGGGCGGGGCGAAAAACTGTTTTTT